Here is one TCR beta chain with its context. The sample is drawn from a study of blood T cell repertoires in COVID-19. The germline gives CDR1 MDHEN, CDR2 SYDVKM. CDR3 size: 16 residues. V dropped 7 bases and J dropped 0 bases, with 16 bases sitting between them. Original data processing: Estimates of nucleated cell counts were drawn from the amplification of reference gene primers. This table comes from immunoSEQ multiplex PCR, and its TCRdb copy is limited to in-frame clones, with some not included. For V, J and clone size, that table is used; D and trimming come from the DNA. The sample comprises fewer than 85,000 clones, 70% to 90% of which are singletons, and about 4.8% rests with the top ten.

The chain couples TRBV28 to TRBJ1-5; D is perhaps TRBD1 (6 bases). Sequencing was done on a sample of peripheral blood. The receptor comes from a man aged 50 to 59 with active COVID-19. As DNA, the CDR3 is TGTGCCAGCAACACGGACAGAAGATATAGCAATCAGCCCCAGCATTTT. This translates into CASNTDRRYSNQPQHF.